A single sample is the source of the 15 T cell receptor beta chains below, sequenced in a study of OX40 agonist ivuxolimab in advanced cancers. Some clones are missing from TCRdb's copy, which holds only in-frame ones; the method was immunoSEQ multiplex PCR. The data show under 90,000 clones, approximately 85% seen once. The source material was CD4+ or CD8+ T cells sorted from blood, sampled in a trial of the OX40 agonist ivuxolimab. These receptors were obtained from an adult with an advanced solid tumor such as melanoma, head and neck, liver or kidney cancer.

A word on this clone: One junction end does not reproduce the germline sequence, and a read error may be involved. The rearrangement joins TRBV7-6 to TRBJ1-3; D not certain. CDR3 length: 13 residues. From germline, CDR1 is SGHVS and CDR2 FNYEAQ. The CDR3 reads CASSLGSASSPFF. CDR3 coding DNA: TGTGCCAGCAGCTTAGGGAGTGCATCCTCTCCATTTTTT. The full variable domain, in which reference TRBV7-6 and TRBJ1-3 provide the parts outside the CDR3, is GAGVSQSPRYKVTKRGQDVALRCDPISGHVSLYWYRQALGQGPEFLTYFNYEAQQDKSGLPNDRFSAERPEGSISTLTIQRTEQRDSAMYRCASSLGSASSPFFGEGSWLTVV.

The V gene is TRBV2, the J gene TRBJ2-2; no clear D. Trimming removed 7 bases at V and 2 bases at J, with 14 bases between. CDR3 length equals 15 residues. Per germline, CDR1 SNHLY and CDR2 FYNNEI. This chain's CDR3 is CASTWNSPNTGELFF. The CDR3 coding sequence is TGTGCCAGCACGTGGAACAGTCCTAACACCGGGGAGCTGTTTTTT.

The CDR3 DNA sequence: TGTGCCAGCAGCTTACCCTCCTATTCCAACTACGAGCAGTACTTC. It translates to CASSLPSYSNYEQYF. The chain couples TRBV7-3 to TRBJ2-7; D is ambiguous. V lost 2 bases and J 3 bases, leaving 14 bases between the germline ends. The V gene's germline CDR1 is SGHTA and CDR2 FQGTGA. The CDR3 has 15 amino acids.

The sample holds one count of this clone. The V call is TRBV5-1, the J call TRBJ2-5; D is possibly TRBD1 or TRBD2 (5 bases each). The CDR3 has 15 amino acids. V was shortened by 0 bases and J by 5 bases, with 14 bases between the two germline ends. Germline V lookup: CDR1 SGHRS, CDR2 YFSETQ. This CDR3 reads CASSLGTPWGETQYF. Here the CDR3 DNA reads TGCGCCAGCAGCTTGGGGACTCCCTGGGGGGAGACCCAGTACTTC.

This chain connects TRBV19 to TRBJ2-5, with TRBD2 as a possible D gene (6 bases). V lost 7 bases to trimming and J lost 4 bases, with 13 bases between them. The germline gives CDR1 LNHDA, CDR2 SQIVND (reference sequence). The CDR3 contains 13 residues. This CDR3 is CASKRTKSETQYF. CDR3 bases: TGTGCCAGTAAGCGGACTAAATCAGAGACCCAGTACTTC.

V usage is TRBV19 and J usage is TRBJ2-4, with D possibly TRBD2 on 7 matching bases. Germline V gives CDR1 LNHDA, CDR2 SQIVND (reference sequence). The CDR3 totals 16 residues. Trimming took 6 bases from V and 3 from J, leaving 18 bases between them. The CDR3 bases are TGTGCCAGTAGAGGGGGGGGGCAGACCCACAAAAACATTCAGTACTTC. Its translation is CASRGGGQTHKNIQYF.

Only a few counts were recorded for this clone. V gene TRBV2 combines with J gene TRBJ1-5; D call uncertain. The V end lost 7 bases, the J end lost 1 base, and 11 bases lay between the germline ends. Germline V gene lookup returns CDR1 SNHLY and CDR2 FYNNEI. The CDR3 is made up of 14 amino acids. CDR3 sequence reads: CASKGRHSNQPQHF. CDR3 coding DNA: TGTGCCAGCAAGGGCAGACACAGCAATCAGCCCCAGCATTTT. Using reference TRBV2 and TRBJ1-5 for the parts outside the CDR3, the full variable domain is EPEVTQTPSHQVTQMGQEVILRCVPISNHLYFYWYRQILGQKVEFLVSFYNNEISEKSEIFDDQFSVERPDGSNFTLKIRSTKLEDSAMYFCASKGRHSNQPQHFGDGTRLSIL.

The chain couples TRBV6-1 to TRBJ1-3, with D unresolved. This CDR3 is 10 amino acids long. Per the germline V gene, CDR1 is MNHNS and CDR2 is SASEGT. DNA for the CDR3: TGTGGCTGGTGGGGAAACACCATATATTTT. Translated: CGWWGNTIYF.

This chain uses TRBV7-3 with TRBJ2-1; 11 bases match TRBD1. CDR3 length: 16 residues. V trimming: 1 base; J trimming: 2 bases; junction bases outside the gene matches: 1. CDR1 is SGHTA, CDR2 FQGTGA, per germline. In DNA, the CDR3 is TGTGCCAGCAGCTTAAAGGACAGGGGGCCCTACAATGAGCAGTTCTTC. The encoded protein is CASSLKDRGPYNEQFF. Variable domain in full (rest from reference TRBV7-3 and TRBJ2-1): GAGVSQTPSNKVTEKGKYVELRCDPISGHTALYWYRQSLGQGPEFLIYFQGTGAADDSGLPNDRFFAVRPEGSVSTLKIQRTERGDSAVYLCASSLKDRGPYNEQFFGPGTRLTVL.

The chain couples TRBV7-3 to TRBJ2-7, with D maybe TRBD1 (5 bases). V was cut by 2 bases and J by 4 bases, with 18 bases left in between. The V gene's germline CDR1 is SGHTA and CDR2 FQGTGA. This CDR3 region has 16 residues. CDR3 in amino acids: CASSLGAASDQYEQYF. CDR3 nucleotides: TGTGCCAGCAGCTTAGGGGCAGCCTCCGACCAGTACGAGCAGTACTTC.

This chain connects TRBV18 to TRBJ2-7; the D is unclear. Trimming took off 6 bases at V and 5 bases at J, with 17 bases between the two ends. The CDR3 loop spans 14 amino acids. Germline lookup yields CDR1 KGHSH and CDR2 LQKENI. The CDR3 sequence: CASSPIGPRHEQYF. The CDR3 nucleotides are TGTGCCAGCTCCCCAATCGGTCCTCGCCACGAGCAGTACTTC.

The chain has TRBV7-2 and TRBJ2-2; D possibly uses TRBD1 or TRBD2 (5 bases each). This CDR3 has 14 amino acids. Germline assignment: CDR1 SGHTA and CDR2 FQGNSA. The ends were cut back, 5 bases at V and 4 bases at J, with 11 bases in the middle. As DNA, the CDR3 is TGTGCCAGCAGCCATGGGGGAGCCACCGGGGAGCTGTTTTTT. Its translation is CASSHGGATGELFF.

The chain couples TRBV21-1 to TRBJ1-3. TRBV21-1 is given as a pseudogene. This CDR3 is built from 17 residues. The DNA of the CDR3 is TGTGCCAGCAGCAAGAGGGCCCACACGTACTCTGGAAACACCATATATTTT. Translating it yields CASSKRAHTYSGNTIYF.

V gene TRBV19 combines with J gene TRBJ1-2; D gene uncertain. The CDR3 runs 11 residues. Trimming took 7 bases from V and 3 from J, leaving 6 bases between them. Germline loops: CDR1 LNHDA, CDR2 SQIVND (reference sequence). The CDR3 DNA reads TGTGCCAGTATCACCGACTATGGCTACACCTTC. Translating gives CASITDYGYTF. The entire variable domain, with the rest obtained from reference TRBV19 and TRBJ1-2, is as follows: DGGITQSPKYLFRKEGQNVTLSCEQNLNHDAMYWYRQDPGQGLRLIYYSQIVNDFQKGDIAEGYSVSREKKESFPLTVTSAQKNPTAFYLCASITDYGYTFGSGTRLTVV.

This clone was found once. The V call is TRBV28, the J call TRBJ1-3, with D possibly being TRBD1 (5 bases). Germline V gene lookup returns CDR1 MDHEN and CDR2 SYDVKM. This CDR3 region has 17 residues. Trimming cost V 1 base and J 4 bases, with 17 bases left between them. The chain's CDR3 is CASSLYRPGGGGNTIYF. In DNA form, the CDR3 reads TGTGCCAGCAGTTTATATCGACCGGGGGGAGGAGGAAACACCATATATTTT.